This TCR beta chain came from a study of cytomegalovirus exposure and HLA in healthy donors. Regarding the study as a whole: Researchers catalogued about 150 TCR beta chains as cytomegalovirus-associated.

This clone has just a few counts. The antigen is undetermined. Other DNA sequences in this specimen translate into the identical CDR3. The CDR3 spans 15 residues. Trimming removed 0 bases from V and 2 bases from J; junction bases left unmatched: 1. Germline values: CDR1 MNHEY, CDR2 SMNVEV (reference sequence). Assay used: immunoSEQ multiplex PCR; TCRdb lists only in-frame clones, some missing. The sample has hundreds of thousands of clones, approximately 87% seen once. The sequencing input was PBMCs. The receptor was derived from a woman under 30 in good health and CMV-seronegative. V gene TRBV27 combines with J gene TRBJ1-2; 9 nucleotides match TRBD1. The CDR3 DNA reads as TGTGCCAGCAGTTTATCGGGGACAGGGAACTATGGCTACACCTTC. Protein product: CASSLSGTGNYGYTF.